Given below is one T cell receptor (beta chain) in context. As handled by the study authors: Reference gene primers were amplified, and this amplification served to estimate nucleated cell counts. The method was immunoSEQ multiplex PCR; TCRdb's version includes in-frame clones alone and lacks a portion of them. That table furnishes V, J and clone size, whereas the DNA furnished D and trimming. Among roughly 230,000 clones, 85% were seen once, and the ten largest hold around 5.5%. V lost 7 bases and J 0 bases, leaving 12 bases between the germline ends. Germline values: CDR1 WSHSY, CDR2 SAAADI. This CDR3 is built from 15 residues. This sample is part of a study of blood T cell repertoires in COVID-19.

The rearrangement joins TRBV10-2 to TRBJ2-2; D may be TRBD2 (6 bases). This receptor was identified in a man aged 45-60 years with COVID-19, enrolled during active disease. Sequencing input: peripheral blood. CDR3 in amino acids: CASKVAGTNTGELFF. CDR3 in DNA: TGCGCCAGCAAAGTTGCGGGGACGAACACCGGGGAGCTGTTTTTT.